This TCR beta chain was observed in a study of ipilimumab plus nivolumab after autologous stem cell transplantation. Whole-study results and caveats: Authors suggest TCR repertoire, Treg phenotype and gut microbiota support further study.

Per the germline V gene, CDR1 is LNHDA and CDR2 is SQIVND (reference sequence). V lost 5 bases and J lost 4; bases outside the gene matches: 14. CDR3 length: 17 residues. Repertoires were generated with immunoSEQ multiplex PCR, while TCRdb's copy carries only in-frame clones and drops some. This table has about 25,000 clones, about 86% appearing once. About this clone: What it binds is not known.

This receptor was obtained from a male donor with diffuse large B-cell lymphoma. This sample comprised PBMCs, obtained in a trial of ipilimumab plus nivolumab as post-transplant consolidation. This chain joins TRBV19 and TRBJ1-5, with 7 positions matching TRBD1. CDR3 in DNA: TGTGCCAGTAGTCCCCGTCGGACAGGAACGATTAATCAGCCCCAGCATTTT. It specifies CASSPRRTGTINQPQHF. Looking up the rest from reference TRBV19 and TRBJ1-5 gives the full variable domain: DGGITQSPKYLFRKEGQNVTLSCEQNLNHDAMYWYRQDPGQGLRLIYYSQIVNDFQKGDIAEGYSVSREKKESFPLTVTSAQKNPTAFYLCASSPRRTGTINQPQHFGDGTRLSIL.